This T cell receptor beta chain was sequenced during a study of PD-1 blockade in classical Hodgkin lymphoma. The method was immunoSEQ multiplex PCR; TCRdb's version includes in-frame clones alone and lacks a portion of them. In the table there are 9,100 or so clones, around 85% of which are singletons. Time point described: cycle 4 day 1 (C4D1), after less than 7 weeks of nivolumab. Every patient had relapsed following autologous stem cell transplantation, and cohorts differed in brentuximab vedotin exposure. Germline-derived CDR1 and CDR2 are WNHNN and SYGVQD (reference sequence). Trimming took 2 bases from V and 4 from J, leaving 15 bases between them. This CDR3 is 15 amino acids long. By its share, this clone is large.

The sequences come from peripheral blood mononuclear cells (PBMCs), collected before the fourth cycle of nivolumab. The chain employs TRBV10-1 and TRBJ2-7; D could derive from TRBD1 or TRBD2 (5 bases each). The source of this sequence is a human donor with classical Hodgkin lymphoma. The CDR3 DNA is TGCGCCAGCAGTGAGGGGGCTGGCGGGCCTTACGAGCAGTACTTC. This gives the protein CASSEGAGGPYEQYF.